This TCR beta chain originates from a study of blood T cell repertoires in COVID-19. Study overall: Sites in the United States, Italy and Spain provided acute and convalescent COVID-19 samples. T cells, B-cell-depleted T cells, or PBMCs supplied cDNA or gDNA.

In the original workflow: Cell counts per sample came from amplifying reference gene primers. Repertoires were generated with immunoSEQ multiplex PCR, while TCRdb's copy carries only in-frame clones and drops some. V, J and clone size were drawn from that table, and D and trimming were deduced from the DNA. The sample lists around 120,000 clones, roughly 85% occurring once. V was clipped by 3 bases and J by 6 bases, with 15 bases between them. Germline V lookup: CDR1 SGHRS, CDR2 YFSETQ. This CDR3 has 15 amino acids. This receptor was taken from a human donor in a cohort sampled during active COVID-19. V is TRBV5-1 and J is TRBJ2-2; D may be TRBD2 (6 bases). Source material: peripheral blood. The CDR3 is CASSSGTGLSGELFF. The CDR3 bases are TGCGCCAGCAGCTCCGGGACTGGGCTCTCCGGGGAGCTGTTTTTT.